This T cell receptor (beta chain) was profiled in a study of shared clonotypes between healthy human individuals. As defined, naive CD8 cells were CD45RO-negative and positively selected for CCR7, with terminally differentiated effector memory CD45RA+ cells excluded. Every donor was a Caucasian adult from Nashville, Tennessee. Evenly divided among several immunoSEQ plates was the genomic DNA of each subset. The method was immunoSEQ multiplex PCR; TCRdb's version includes in-frame clones alone and lacks a portion of them. The repertoire holds about 2.1 million clones, with around 93% as singletons. The CDR3 runs to 16 residues. The junction had 10 bases not matched to a gene; V was cut back by 0 bases and J by 7 bases. CDR1 and CDR2 from the germline V gene are SGDLS and YYNGEE.

The sequence was collected from a man between 18 and 35 years old in good health. Some clones in this sample may be carry-over from other donors' samples. Specimen: naive CD8+ T cells from PBMCs. This sequence joins TRBV9 and TRBJ2-1; 7 bases fit TRBD2. CDR3 bases: TGTGCCAGCAGCGTAGGCGCGGGAGTCGGGGGAAATGAGCAGTTCTTC. Its translation is CASSVGAGVGGNEQFF. The full variable domain, rest sourced from reference TRBV9 and TRBJ2-1, is DSGVTQTPKHLITATGQRVTLRCSPRSGDLSVYWYQQSLDQGLQFLIQYYNGEERAKGNILERFSAQQFPDLHSELNLSSLELGDSALYFCASSVGAGVGGNEQFFGPGTRLTVL.